This TCR beta chain was recorded in a study of glioma-infiltrating T cells. Study as a whole: Presurgical dexamethasone in glioma patients lasted six or fewer days. Study observations and caveats: Only very few CDR3 sequences appeared in both tissue and blood. Patients with low tissue-blood divergence carried a signature set of shared blood CDR3 motifs.

The iRepertoire nested amplicon-rescue multiplex PCR amplified TCR alpha and beta CDR3s from RNA. Tissue mRNA or PBMC total RNA, about 90-400 ng, went into one-step reverse transcription and amplification. TCRdb reprocessed the multiplex PCR reads via MiXCR and lists one record per CDR3 protein. The repertoire consists of about 400,000 distinct CDR3 sequences, with 35% to 45% occurring once and the leading ten covering more than 10%. This clonotype showed up just a few times. No antigen is known for it. The CDR3 has 12 amino acids. CDR1 LNHDA and CDR2 SQIVND come from the germline V gene (reference sequence). V lost 7 bases, J lost 14 bases, and 18 bases lay in between.

This clonotype was obtained from a human donor with low-grade glioma or glioblastoma, undergoing nonglioma brain surgery, or in good health (not recorded which). Sequencing input: glioma tissue, nonneoplastic brain tissue, or PBMCs (not recorded which). This chain uses TRBV19 with TRBJ2-1, with D maybe TRBD1 (6 bases). For the CDR3, the DNA is TGTGCCAGTACCAGCTTGGGGGCGGGCAAGTTCTTC. It is translated as CASTSLGAGKFF.